A single sample is the source of the 32 T cell receptor beta chains below, sequenced in a study of T cells and Merkel cell carcinoma outcomes. The protocol was immunoSEQ multiplex PCR, while the TCRdb copy is restricted to in-frame clones and leaves out a portion. The sample consists of some 640 clones, roughly 92% of them appearing once. The specimen sequenced was tumor tissue from Merkel cell carcinoma. The receptors shown here come from a human donor with Merkel cell carcinoma.

The chain links TRBV7-3 to TRBJ1-1; D might be TRBD1 (5 bases). Germline CDR1 SGHTA, CDR2 FQGTGA. V gave up 3 bases and J gave up 0 bases, with 8 bases separating them. The CDR3 extends over 14 amino acids. The CDR3 coding sequence is TGTGCCAGCAGCTTGACAGCGCTGAACACTGAAGCTTTCTTT. Translated: CASSLTALNTEAFF.

The CDR3 protein is CASSIQAGGPYNEQFF. Written as DNA, the CDR3 is TGTGCCAGTAGTATCCAAGCGGGAGGGCCTTACAATGAGCAGTTCTTC. This rearrangement joins TRBV19 to TRBJ2-1; 10 bases align to TRBD2. This CDR3 is 16 amino acids long. Germline V gene sequence: CDR1 LNHDA, CDR2 SQIVND (reference sequence). Germline trimming cut 3 bases from V and 4 bases from J; bases unmatched to any gene: 6.

The V call is TRBV9, the J call TRBJ1-5, with D perhaps TRBD1 (6 bases). The V gene lost 3 bases and the J gene lost 2 bases, with 6 bases spanning the gap. This CDR3 spans 13 amino acids. CDR1 is SGDLS, CDR2 YYNGEE, per germline. The CDR3 loop reads CASSAGGNQPQHF. For the CDR3, the DNA is TGTGCCAGCAGCGCAGGGGGCAATCAGCCCCAGCATTTT.

The chain combines TRBV9 with TRBJ2-7, with 11 bases lining up with TRBD2. V trimming: 3 bases; J trimming: 3 bases; junction bases outside the gene matches: 5. The CDR3 loop spans 15 amino acids. CDR1 is SGDLS, CDR2 YYNGEE, per germline. CDR3 in DNA: TGTGCCAGCAGCGCGGGGACTAGCGGCGGCTACGAGCAGTACTTC. This encodes CASSAGTSGGYEQYF. Variable domain in full (rest from reference TRBV9 and TRBJ2-7): DSGVTQTPKHLITATGQRVTLRCSPRSGDLSVYWYQQSLDQGLQFLIQYYNGEERAKGNILERFSAQQFPDLHSELNLSSLELGDSALYFCASSAGTSGGYEQYFGPGTRLTVT.

This clone was observed a single time. This chain connects TRBV2 to TRBJ1-2; 7 bases agree with TRBD1. V was pared by 8 bases and J by 4 bases, with 4 bases of the junction left unmatched. The CDR3 contains 12 residues. Germline values: CDR1 SNHLY, CDR2 FYNNEI. CDR3 in DNA: TGTGCCAGCCTAGGGGGCATCTATGGCTACACCTTC. This gives the protein CASLGGIYGYTF.

The genes are TRBV13 and TRBJ2-7; the D gene is possibly TRBD2 (6 bases). With 5 bases removed from V and 1 base from J, the gap between germline ends came to 21 bases. The CDR3 spans 17 residues. Germline loops: CDR1 PRHDT, CDR2 FYEKMQ (reference sequence). CDR3 in amino acids: CASSHGSGTEGSYEQYF. CDR3 nucleotides: TGTGCCAGCAGCCATGGTAGCGGCACGGAAGGGTCCTACGAGCAGTACTTC.

V and J are TRBV30 and TRBJ2-3, with D unclear. V lost 2 bases, J lost 2 bases, and 14 bases lay in between. CDR1 is GTSNPN, CDR2 SVGIG, per germline (reference sequence). The CDR3 covers 15 residues. The chain's CDR3 is CAWSPEEDNTDTQYF. CDR3 DNA sequence: TGTGCCTGGAGTCCGGAAGAAGATAACACAGATACGCAGTATTTT.

The chain combines TRBV13 with TRBJ2-7, with D possibly being TRBD2 (6 bases). V lost 3 bases, J lost 2 bases, and 11 bases lay in between. CDR3 length: 14 amino acids. Germline-derived CDR1 and CDR2 are PRHDT and FYEKMQ (reference sequence). The CDR3 DNA reads TGTGCCAGCAGCTTGGGACTCGGGACCTACGAGCAGTACTTC. Encoded protein: CASSLGLGTYEQYF.

The chain links TRBV10-3 to TRBJ2-1; D gene ambiguous. V was clipped by 1 base and J by 6 bases, with 4 bases between them. CDR1 and CDR2 (germline): ENHRY, SYGVKD. This CDR3 has 12 amino acids. The CDR3 sequence: CAISELSNEQFF. The CDR3 DNA reads TGTGCCATCAGTGAGTTGTCCAATGAGCAGTTCTTC.

The CDR3 sequence: CASSYRRGTGANVLTF. DNA of the CDR3: TGTGCCAGCAGTTACCGCAGGGGGACTGGGGCCAACGTCCTGACTTTC. The genes are TRBV6-6 and TRBJ2-6, with TRBD1 identical over 7 bases. V was clipped by 2 bases and J by 2 bases; unmatched bases: 3. This CDR3 is built from 16 residues. Germline V gene sequence: CDR1 MNHNY, CDR2 SVGAGI (reference sequence).

This clone has a handful of counts. This sequence joins TRBV10-3 and TRBJ2-1; 7 nucleotides agree with TRBD1. This CDR3 has 13 amino acids. The V and J ends lost 4 bases and 5 bases, in that order; junction bases with no gene match: 2. CDR1 is ENHRY and CDR2 is SYGVKD in the germline V gene. CDR3 DNA sequence: TGTGCCATCAGTGGGGGGACAGACAATGAGCAGTTCTTC. It codes for CAISGGTDNEQFF.

The chain joins TRBV25-1 to TRBJ2-2; D unclear. V was cut by 4 bases and J by 6 bases, with 15 bases left in between. CDR1 MGHDK and CDR2 SYGVNS come from the germline V gene. CDR3 length: 15 amino acids. Here the CDR3 DNA reads TGTGCCAGCAGTGGCTTAGGGCTTAGGGCCGGGGAGCTGTTTTTT. Protein sequence: CASSGLGLRAGELFF. The complete variable domain, with remaining parts taken from reference TRBV25-1 and TRBJ2-2, reads EADIYQTPRYLVIGTGKKITLECSQTMGHDKMYWYQQDPGMELHLIHYSYGVNSTEKGDLSSESTVSRIRTEHFPLTLESARPSHTSQYLCASSGLGLRAGELFFGEGSRLTVL.

The rearrangement joins TRBV10-3 to TRBJ2-1, with TRBD1 identical over 7 bases. Looked up from germline, CDR1 is ENHRY and CDR2 is SYGVKD. V gave up 4 bases and J gave up 8 bases; unmatched junction bases: 11. The CDR3 covers 15 residues. In nucleotides, the CDR3 is TGTGCCATCAGTGTTGACAGGGCTATAAGCCATGAGCAGTTCTTC. This gives the protein CAISVDRAISHEQFF.

The chain has TRBV19 and TRBJ2-7; the match to TRBD2 covers 10 bases. CDR3 length equals 17 residues. Germline V lookup: CDR1 LNHDA, CDR2 SQIVND (reference sequence). The J segment lost 3 bases and the V segment lost 2 bases, leaving 10 bases of the junction unmatched. CDR3 DNA sequence: TGTGCCAGTAGTATAAACCCCTGGACTAGCGGTATCTACGAGCAGTACTTC. Translating gives CASSINPWTSGIYEQYF.

Worth noting for this clone: Its ends do not fully match the called genes, so a read error is possible. V is TRBV20-1 and J is TRBJ1-2; perhaps TRBD1 as D (5 bases). CDR1 is DFQATT and CDR2 is SNEGSKA in the germline V gene (reference sequence). This CDR3 is built from 11 residues. The CDR3 DNA is TGCAGTGCTAGAGATTGGCAGGGCGTATATTTC. This codes for CSARDWQGVYF.

The gene calls are TRBV9 and TRBJ2-7; 8 bases are a match to TRBD1. This CDR3 is built from 14 residues. J was trimmed by 6 bases and V by 1 base; bases with no gene match: 6. Germline V gene data show CDR1 as SGDLS and CDR2 as YYNGEE. As DNA, the CDR3 is TGTGCCAGCAGCGTATCAGGGGGCGGAGGCGAGCAGTACTTC. Its protein is CASSVSGGGGEQYF.

This clone was seen only once. The V and J genes are TRBV7-8 and TRBJ1-1; D might be TRBD1 (6 bases). CDR1 SGHVS and CDR2 FQNEAQ come from the germline V gene. The V end was cut by 3 bases, the J end by 3 bases, with 11 bases between. This CDR3 comprises 14 residues. The CDR3 loop reads CASSLRTADTEAFF. The CDR3 DNA sequence: TGTGCCAGCAGCTTGCGGACAGCAGACACTGAAGCTTTCTTT.

This chain links TRBV14 with TRBJ1-1; 10 bases match TRBD1. Germline loops: CDR1 SGHDN, CDR2 FVKESK. The V segment lost 4 bases and the J segment 4 bases; nucleotides outside the gene matches: 3. The CDR3 length is 14 residues. CDR3 residues: CASSRQGAGTEAFF. DNA for the CDR3: TGTGCCAGCAGCCGACAGGGGGCCGGCACTGAAGCTTTCTTT.

The genes are TRBV7-9 and TRBJ2-7; 8 nucleotides align to TRBD2. The CDR3 loop spans 15 amino acids. Germline CDR1 is SEHNR and CDR2 is FQNEAQ (reference sequence). J was trimmed by 0 bases and V by 1 base; bases with no gene match: 2. The chain's CDR3 is CASSLEGTSSYEQYF. The CDR3 DNA reads TGTGCCAGCAGCTTAGAGGGGACTAGCTCCTACGAGCAGTACTTC.

The CDR3 reads CASSAAGTGWYEQYF. The CDR3 bases are TGTGCCAGTAGTGCCGCCGGGACAGGATGGTACGAGCAGTACTTC. The genes are TRBV19 and TRBJ2-7; 8 positions agree with TRBD1. The CDR3 consists of 15 residues. After removal of 5 bases from V and 4 bases from J, the junction contained 10 bases not matched to a gene. Germline values: CDR1 LNHDA, CDR2 SQIVND (reference sequence).

A note on this clone: One end of the junction does not line up with germline, which may come from a read error. This chain joins TRBV5-1 and TRBJ2-7, with D tentatively TRBD1 (7 bases). The CDR3 loop spans 15 amino acids. Germline V gene lookup returns CDR1 SGHRS and CDR2 YFSETQ. The CDR3 reads CASSLGQGDSNEQYF. The CDR3 coding sequence is TGCGCCAGCAGCTTGGGGCAGGGGGACTCCAACGAGCAGTACTTC.

This rearrangement joins TRBV28 to TRBJ2-7; 8 bases agree with TRBD1. This CDR3 has 13 amino acids. Germline CDR1 MDHEN, CDR2 SYDVKM. The V and J ends lost 6 bases and 6 bases, in that order; junction bases with no gene match: 7. CDR3 bases: TGTGCCAGCAGCCCACGGACAGGGATCGAGCAGTACTTC. Amino acid sequence: CASSPRTGIEQYF.

This chain uses TRBV4-1 with TRBJ2-2; 7 positions match TRBD2. The germline V gene encodes CDR1 MGHRA and CDR2 YSYEKL. The V segment lost 1 base and the J segment 6 bases; nucleotides outside the gene matches: 8. CDR3 length equals 16 residues. CDR3 nucleotide sequence: TGCGCCAGCAGCCAAGGGGTAGCGGGCGCCCCCGGGGAGCTGTTTTTT. This encodes CASSQGVAGAPGELFF.

The V and J genes are TRBV18 and TRBJ1-1; 8 positions agree with TRBD1. Germline V lookup: CDR1 KGHSH, CDR2 LQKENI. CDR3 length: 15 residues. The J segment lost 2 bases and the V segment lost 8 bases, leaving 10 bases of the junction unmatched. This CDR3 reads CASVKQGAANTEAFF. DNA for the CDR3: TGTGCCAGCGTAAAGCAGGGGGCGGCTAACACTGAAGCTTTCTTT. Complete variable domain (other parts from reference TRBV18 and TRBJ1-1): NAGVMQNPRHLVRRRGQEARLRCSPMKGHSHVYWYRQLPEEGLKFMVYLQKENIIDESGMPKERFSAEFPKEGPSILRIQQVVRGDSAAYFCASVKQGAANTEAFFGQGTRLTVV.

The genes are TRBV5-5 and TRBJ1-4; maybe TRBD1 (5 bases). Germline CDR1 SGHKS, CDR2 YYEKEE (reference sequence). V was trimmed by 4 bases and J by 4 bases, leaving 8 bases between them. The CDR3 has 13 residues. The CDR3 nucleotides are TGTGCCAGCAGCCAGGACATTAATGAAAAACTGTTTTTT. Residues: CASSQDINEKLFF.

The CDR3: CASSQVRGFSEAFF. The DNA of the CDR3 is TGTGCCAGCAGCCAAGTTAGGGGGTTCTCTGAAGCTTTCTTT. The V gene is TRBV14, the J gene TRBJ1-1; TRBD1 might be the D (6 bases). The V gene lost 1 base and the J gene lost 6 bases, with 12 bases spanning the gap. The CDR3 sequence is 14 residues long. CDR1 is SGHDN, CDR2 FVKESK, per germline. Full variable domain (missing parts from reference TRBV14 and TRBJ1-1): EAGVTQFPSHSVIEKGQTVTLRCDPISGHDNLYWYRRVMGKEIKFLLHFVKESKQDESGMPNNRFLAERTGGTYSTLKVQPAELEDSGVYFCASSQVRGFSEAFFGQGTRLTVV.

The chain uses TRBV28 and TRBJ1-5; D might be TRBD1 (6 bases). Germline CDR1 reads MDHEN; CDR2 reads SYDVKM. The V end was cut by 7 bases, the J end by 6 bases, with 16 bases between. The CDR3 contains 14 residues. The CDR3 reads CASIRGTGPQPQHF. The DNA for the CDR3 is TGTGCCAGCATTAGGGGAACAGGGCCTCAGCCCCAGCATTTT.

The J gene is TRBJ2-1, the V gene TRBV11-1; 7 bases fit TRBD1. There are 12 residues in the CDR3. The V gene end was trimmed by 3 bases and the J gene end by 12 bases; junction bases not matched to a gene: 5. Germline CDR1 is SGHAT and CDR2 is FQDESV (reference sequence). The CDR3 nucleotides read TGTGCCAGCAGCTTTATGGGACAGACGCAGTTCTTC. Its translation is CASSFMGQTQFF.

The V call is TRBV6-6, the J call TRBJ1-3; D is unresolved. There are 15 residues in the CDR3. Trimming stripped 6 bases from V and 0 bases from J, with 12 bases between. CDR1 is MNHNY and CDR2 is SVGAGI in the germline V gene (reference sequence). CDR3 coding DNA: TGTGCCAGCAGACCCCAGGAGAGCTCTGGAAACACCATATATTTT. This gives the protein CASRPQESSGNTIYF.

This chain uses TRBV7-9 with TRBJ2-5; perhaps D is TRBD1 or TRBD2 (6 bases each). Germline assignment: CDR1 SEHNR and CDR2 FQNEAQ (reference sequence). Trimming removed 5 bases from V and 1 base from J, with 20 bases in between. This CDR3 contains 17 residues. The DNA of the CDR3 is TGTGCCAGCAGCCCGCGTACGGGGGCGGGATTCCAAGAGACCCAGTACTTC. This codes for CASSPRTGAGFQETQYF.

This clone occurred once. This chain joins TRBV9 and TRBJ2-2, with D possibly being TRBD1 or TRBD2 (8 bases each). Looked up from germline, CDR1 is SGDLS and CDR2 is YYNGEE. V lost 2 bases, J lost 6 bases, and 17 bases lay in between. This CDR3 is 16 amino acids long. The CDR3 DNA reads TGTGCCAGCAGCGTTAGCGGGACAGGATACTCCGGGGAGCTGTTTTTT. Translating it yields CASSVSGTGYSGELFF.

As regards this clone: One end of the junction does not line up with germline, which may come from a read error. The rearrangement links TRBV7-3 to TRBJ2-1, with 10 bases matching TRBD1. This CDR3 has 19 residues. Germline CDR1 SGHTA, CDR2 FQGTGA. The CDR3 loop reads CASSLNGPIRTGGYNEQFF. The CDR3 DNA reads as TGTGCCAGCAGCTTAAACGGTCCGATTCGGACAGGGGGATACAATGAGCAATTCTTC.